This T cell receptor beta chain stems from a study of metastatic and nonmetastatic thyroid tumors. Study background: Both malignant and benign thyroid patients supplied peripheral blood and tumor or nodule tissue samples, across which the repertoires of these patients were then compared.

In the authors' workflow: Differences in CDR3 between clinicopathological groups were drawn on to build a classifier intended to discriminate distant-metastatic papillary thyroid cancer patients. From the PCR reads, TCRdb re-called clones with MiXCR. The V and J calls follow TCRdb's processing rather than the paper's. The data contain about 24,000 clones, roughly 18% of them seen just once; the ten biggest clones take up approximately 4.3%. Thyroid surgery was preceded by no treatment in any patient. The CDR3 covers 17 residues. In germline, CDR1 is MNHEY, CDR2 SVGEGT. V lost 4 bases and J 0 bases, leaving 16 bases between the germline ends.

The receptor comes from a male donor with papillary thyroid cancer or a benign thyroid nodule (not recorded which). Some clones in this sample may be carry-over from other donors' samples. This rearrangement joins TRBV6-2 or TRBV6-3 to TRBJ1-5; D might be TRBD1 (6 bases). Sample: blood. This CDR3 reads CASSSYPGHNSNQPQHF. The CDR3 nucleotides read TGTGCCAGCAGTTCCTATCCGGGACATAATAGCAATCAGCCCCAGCATTTT.